This T cell receptor (beta chain) was retrieved from a study of graft-versus-host responses after intestinal transplantation. Germline V lookup: CDR1 MNHEY, CDR2 SVGAGI. V lost 5 bases to trimming and J lost 15 bases; unmatched junction nucleotides: 11. This CDR3 spans 12 amino acids. Assay used: immunoSEQ multiplex PCR; TCRdb lists only in-frame clones, some missing. The table records 85,000 to 100,000 clones, 80% to 95% of them present only once. With respect to this clone: The antigen remains undetermined.

V is TRBV6-5 and J is TRBJ2-3, with TRBD1 matching over 7 bases. This sequence originates from a human donor who received an intestinal transplant. Specimen: unstimulated CD4+ T cells sorted from spleen or lymph node cells, collected before intestinal transplant. The CDR3 coding sequence is TGTGCCAGCAGTCCGCCCGACAGGGTATCCTATTTT. Amino acids: CASSPPDRVSYF.